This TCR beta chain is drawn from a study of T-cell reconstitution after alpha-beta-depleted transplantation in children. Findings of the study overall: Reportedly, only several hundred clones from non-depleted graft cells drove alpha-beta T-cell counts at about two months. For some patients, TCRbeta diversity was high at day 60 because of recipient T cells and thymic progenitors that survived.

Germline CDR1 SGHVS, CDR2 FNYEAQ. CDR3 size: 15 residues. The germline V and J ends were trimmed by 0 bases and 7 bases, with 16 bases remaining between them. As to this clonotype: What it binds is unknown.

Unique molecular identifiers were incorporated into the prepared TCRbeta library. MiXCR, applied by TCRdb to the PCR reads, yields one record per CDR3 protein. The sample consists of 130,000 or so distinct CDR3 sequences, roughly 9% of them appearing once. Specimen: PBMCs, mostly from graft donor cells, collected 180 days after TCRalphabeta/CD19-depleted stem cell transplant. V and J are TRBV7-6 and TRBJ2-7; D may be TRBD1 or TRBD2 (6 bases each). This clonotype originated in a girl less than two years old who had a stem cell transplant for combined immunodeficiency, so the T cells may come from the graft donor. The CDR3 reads CASSLASGGGSEQYF. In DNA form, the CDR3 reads TGTGCCAGCAGCTTAGCTAGCGGAGGGGGATCGGAGCAGTACTTC.